This T cell receptor (beta chain) was identified during a study of blood T cell repertoires in COVID-19. For the study at large: The samples span acute and convalescent COVID-19 from the United States, Italy and Spain. T cells, B-cell-depleted T cells, or PBMCs provided the cDNA or gDNA that served as material.

This clone was recorded a few times. The CDR3 is 15 amino acids. Germline assignment: CDR1 MGHRA and CDR2 YSYEKL. Unmatched junction bases numbered 7, after V lost 4 bases and J lost 4 bases. In the authors' methods: Estimated nucleated cell counts came from reference gene primer amplification. Libraries were prepared by immunoSEQ multiplex PCR; TCRdb keeps only in-frame clonotypes and omits some of them. The V and J calls and clone size are taken from that table; D and trimming were inferred from the DNA. The table has over 250,000 clones, roughly 85% seen once; the top ten hold approximately 5%. Sample: peripheral blood. The chain employs TRBV4-1 and TRBJ1-2; 9 bases align to TRBD1. The clonotype originates from a man aged 50 to 60 with active or convalescent COVID-19. Here the CDR3 reads CASSLGQGPAYGYTF. CDR3 bases: TGCGCCAGCAGCCTAGGACAGGGGCCAGCCTATGGCTACACCTTC.